A single sample is the source of the 16 T cell receptor beta chains below, sequenced in a study of blood T cell repertoires in COVID-19. Repertoires were generated with immunoSEQ multiplex PCR, while TCRdb's copy carries only in-frame clones and drops some. The table lists some 670,000 clones, around 90% of them singletons. The sample was peripheral blood. Source of these receptors: a woman younger than 30 with acute or convalescent COVID-19.

V gene TRBV29-1 combines with J gene TRBJ2-7, with 8 bases aligning to TRBD1. CDR1 is SQVTM, CDR2 ANQGSEA, per germline. V lost 6 bases, J lost 5 bases, and 12 bases stayed unmatched. The CDR3 runs to 14 residues. CDR3 coding DNA: TGCAGCGTAGAGGGGGCAGGGGGCGAAGACGAGCAGTACTTC. Encoded protein: CSVEGAGGEDEQYF.

The J gene is TRBJ2-7, the V gene TRBV5-4, with D possibly being TRBD1 (5 bases). Germline values: CDR1 SGHNT, CDR2 YYREEE (reference sequence). This CDR3 is 13 amino acids long. Deletions cut 0 bases from V and 5 bases from J, with 9 bases between. The CDR3 is CASSLVVGDEQYF. The CDR3 DNA reads TGTGCCAGCAGCTTGGTGGTAGGGGACGAGCAGTACTTC.

As for this clone: Other DNA sequences in the same sample also yield this CDR3. This chain uses TRBV19 with TRBJ1-5; 9 positions agree with TRBD1. Germline CDR1 LNHDA, CDR2 SQIVND (reference sequence). The CDR3 consists of 15 residues. V dropped 5 bases and J dropped 0; count of bases not matched to a gene: 2. CDR3 coding DNA: TGTGCCAGTAGTGGGACAGGGTATAGCAATCAGCCCCAGCATTTT. Translating it yields CASSGTGYSNQPQHF.

The chain couples TRBV29-1 to TRBJ1-1; D remains ambiguous. Looked up from germline, CDR1 is SQVTM and CDR2 is ANQGSEA. The CDR3 is 10 residues long. The V end was cut by 3 bases, the J end by 7 bases, with 6 bases between. CDR3 DNA sequence: TGCAGCGTTGAGAGGGATGAAGCTTTCTTT. This encodes CSVERDEAFF.

J is TRBJ1-3 and V is TRBV5-1, with 7 positions matching TRBD1. Germline loops: CDR1 SGHRS, CDR2 YFSETQ. Trimming took 4 bases from V and 0 from J; bases not matched to a gene: 4. This CDR3 spans 15 amino acids. The CDR3 protein is CASSQTGASGNTIYF. The CDR3 DNA sequence: TGCGCCAGCAGCCAAACAGGGGCCTCTGGAAACACCATATATTTT.

Only one count was recorded for this clone. The J gene is TRBJ2-1, the V gene TRBV7-3, with TRBD1 matching over 7 bases. Trimming took 3 bases from V and 7 from J; bases not matched to a gene: 3. Germline V gene sequence: CDR1 SGHTA, CDR2 FQGTGA. This CDR3 comprises 13 residues. CDR3 sequence reads: CASSFDRVNEQFF. The CDR3 nucleotides read TGTGCCAGCAGCTTCGACAGGGTGAATGAGCAGTTCTTC.

This chain joins TRBV4-3 and TRBJ1-4; D is undetermined. Germline lookup yields CDR1 LGHNA and CDR2 YSLEER. Trimming left V 1 base short and J 8 bases short, with 17 bases between. CDR3 length equals 16 residues. This CDR3 reads CASSQGSGSGGEKLFF. CDR3 nucleotides: TGCGCCAGCAGCCAAGGGTCGGGGTCAGGAGGCGAAAAACTGTTTTTT.

The rearrangement uses TRBV24-1 and TRBJ1-5, with D possibly matching TRBD1 (6 bases). Trimming cost V 5 bases and J 1 base, with 11 bases left between them. This CDR3 is 15 amino acids long. Germline values: CDR1 KGHDR, CDR2 SFDVKD. Here the CDR3 reads CATSGGRGSNQPQHF. CDR3 DNA: TGTGCCACCAGTGGGGGCAGGGGAAGCAATCAGCCCCAGCATTTT.

The chain has TRBV30 and TRBJ1-4; perhaps TRBD1 as D (5 bases). The CDR3 sequence is 15 residues long. V lost 2 bases to trimming and J lost 11 bases, with 21 bases between them. Germline CDR1 reads GTSNPN; CDR2 reads SVGIG (reference sequence). The CDR3 sequence: CAWSTKQDLMEKLFF. The CDR3 DNA reads as TGTGCCTGGAGTACCAAACAGGACCTAATGGAGAAACTGTTTTTT.

This rearrangement joins TRBV5-8 to TRBJ1-1, with a weak D call TRBD1 (6 bases). The CDR3 is made up of 14 amino acids. Germline CDR1 and CDR2: SGHTS and YDEGEE. The V gene lost 5 bases and the J gene lost 6 bases, with 17 bases spanning the gap. CDR3 protein: CASRPDRIRAEAFF. The CDR3 coding sequence is TGTGCCAGCAGACCTGACAGGATAAGAGCTGAAGCTTTCTTT. The complete variable domain, with remaining parts taken from reference TRBV5-8 and TRBJ1-1, reads EAGVTQSPTHLIKTRGQQATLRCSPISGHTSVYWYQQALGLGLQFLLWYDEGEERNRGNFPPRFSGRQFPNYSSELNVNALELEDSALYLCASRPDRIRAEAFFGQGTRLTVV.

This chain connects TRBV2 to TRBJ2-7; 11 nucleotides match TRBD1. The J segment lost 3 bases and the V segment lost 4 bases, leaving 2 bases of the junction unmatched. The CDR3 spans 14 residues. Per germline, CDR1 SNHLY and CDR2 FYNNEI. The CDR3 loop reads CASSGTGGLYEQYF. CDR3 bases: TGTGCCAGCAGTGGGACAGGGGGCCTCTACGAGCAGTACTTC.

The CDR3 loop reads CASSDRKNTEAFF. The CDR3 DNA is TGTGCCAGCTCAGACAGGAAGAACACTGAAGCTTTCTTT. The J gene is TRBJ1-1, the V gene TRBV18; TRBD1 is a possible D gene (6 bases). Germline values: CDR1 KGHSH, CDR2 LQKENI. The CDR3 has 13 amino acids. V lost 5 bases and J 1 base, leaving 8 bases between the germline ends.

J is TRBJ1-6 and V is TRBV7-9, with D possibly being TRBD1 (5 bases). CDR1 is SEHNR, CDR2 FQNEAQ, per germline (reference sequence). The CDR3 is made up of 16 amino acids. Trimming removed 5 bases from V and 9 bases from J, with 20 bases in between. CDR3 bases: TGTGCCAGCAGCCCTCCCCCGGGGGACGGCCGTTCACCCCTCCACTTT. Protein product: CASSPPPGDGRSPLHF.

This clone was counted once. The V and J genes are TRBV27 and TRBJ2-3; 10 bases line up with TRBD2. This CDR3 region has 15 residues. Germline V gene lookup returns CDR1 MNHEY and CDR2 SMNVEV (reference sequence). V shed 7 bases and J 2 bases; nucleotides not matched to a gene: 6. The DNA of the CDR3 is TGTGCCAGCAACCCACTAGCGGGGCCCACAGATACGCAGTATTTT. It specifies CASNPLAGPTDTQYF.

This chain connects TRBV6-5 to TRBJ1-6; D gene unclear. Trimming removed 0 bases at V and 1 base at J, with 4 bases between. CDR3 length equals 15 residues. Germline V CDR1 and CDR2: MNHEY, SVGAGI. In DNA form, the CDR3 reads TGTGCCAGCAGTTACTCGAGGTCCTATAATTCACCCCTCCACTTT. It translates to CASSYSRSYNSPLHF.

The J gene is TRBJ1-6, the V gene TRBV6-2 or TRBV6-3, with TRBD1 matching over 8 bases. The CDR3 is 14 residues long. Germline CDR1 reads MNHEY; CDR2 reads SVGEGT. J was trimmed by 10 bases and V by 6 bases; bases with no gene match: 8. CDR3 residues: CASSRGQGSSPLHF. The CDR3 region has the DNA TGTGCCAGCAGCCGCGGACAGGGTAGCTCACCCCTCCACTTT.